The clone carrying this T cell receptor (beta chain) was seen once. The data originate from a study of T cell responses to AZD1222 COVID-19 vaccine. CDR1 and CDR2 from the germline V gene are MGHRA and YSYEKL. V trimming: 4 bases; J trimming: 1 base; junction bases outside the gene matches: 7. The CDR3 totals 15 residues. Only in-frame clones appear in the TCRdb table, and some are missing; sequencing was by immunoSEQ multiplex PCR. The sample records some 150,000 clones, more than 90% being singletons. Sequenced here: peripheral blood, sampled on day 0 of AZD1222 vaccination. This sequence originates from an adult in good health. The V call is TRBV4-1, the J call TRBJ2-7; 7 positions match TRBD1. The CDR3 sequence: CASSPNRGPSYEQYF. CDR3 bases: TGCGCCAGCAGCCCTAACAGGGGCCCTTCCTACGAGCAGTACTTC.